One and the same sample provided the 20 T cell receptor beta chains below, sequenced in a study of identical twins. TCRdb used MiXCR to reprocess the 5' RACE reads, holding one entry per CDR3 protein. This table holds hundreds of thousands of distinct CDR3 sequences, 18% found once. These records were also assigned to another study, of T cells expressing NK-cell markers.

The sequencing input was PBMCs. The receptor set was obtained from a woman between 18 and 30 years old in good health.

This clonotype was found many times. CDR3 coding DNA: TGTGCCAGCAGTACTAGGGATACGCAGTATTTT. Protein product: CASSTRDTQYF. The V call is TRBV6-6, the J call TRBJ2-3; a possible D gene is TRBD2 (5 bases). CDR3 size: 11 residues. Germline V gene sequence: CDR1 MNHNY, CDR2 SVGAGI (reference sequence). V gave up 5 bases and J gave up 6 bases, with 6 bases separating them.

This chain links TRBV7-9 with TRBJ2-1, with D maybe TRBD1 (5 bases). V was cut by 5 bases and J by 8 bases, with 10 bases left in between. CDR1 SEHNR and CDR2 FQNEAQ come from the germline V gene (reference sequence). The CDR3 spans 12 residues. This CDR3 reads CASSGVRDEQFF. The DNA of the CDR3 is TGTGCCAGCAGCGGGGTCAGGGATGAGCAGTTCTTC.

The chain uses TRBV20-1 and TRBJ2-2; D uncertain. Deletions cut 5 bases from V and 1 base from J, with 5 bases between. Germline V gene sequence: CDR1 DFQATT, CDR2 SNEGSKA (reference sequence). This CDR3 spans 12 amino acids. CDR3 in DNA: TGCAGTGCTGGGAAGAACACCGGGGAGCTGTTTTTT. Translating it yields CSAGKNTGELFF.

The CDR3 here is CASSQEWTSGTRSTDTQYF. CDR3 DNA: TGCGCCAGCAGCCAAGAGTGGACTAGCGGGACCCGTAGCACAGATACGCAGTATTTT. This chain links TRBV4-1 with TRBJ2-3; 12 bases are shared with TRBD2. The CDR3 runs 19 residues. Trimming removed 0 bases from V and 0 bases from J; junction bases left unmatched: 7. CDR1 and CDR2 (germline): MGHRA, YSYEKL.

This clonotype has only a few counts. In DNA, the CDR3 is TGCGCCAGCAGCTTAGGGACTAGCGTCTTTGGTGAGCAGTTCTTC. Protein: CASSLGTSVFGEQFF. V gene TRBV5-1 combines with J gene TRBJ2-1, with TRBD2 matching 10 bases. The V segment lost 2 bases and the J segment 9 bases; nucleotides outside the gene matches: 8. Germline V lookup: CDR1 SGHRS, CDR2 YFSETQ. This CDR3 region has 15 residues.

There are a few counts of this clonotype. This rearrangement joins TRBV20-1 to TRBJ2-7; no reliable D call. Germline lookup yields CDR1 DFQATT and CDR2 SNEGSKA (reference sequence). The V and J ends lost 4 bases and 3 bases respectively, with 13 bases between them. The CDR3 is 13 amino acids. The CDR3 loop is CSAMFVGFYEQYF. The DNA of the CDR3 is TGCAGTGCTATGTTCGTTGGATTCTACGAGCAGTACTTC.

V gene TRBV12-3 or TRBV12-4 combines with J gene TRBJ2-3; D may correspond to TRBD1 or TRBD2 (5 bases each). V lost 7 bases, J lost 5 bases, and 19 bases lay in between. This CDR3 region has 15 residues. The CDR3 DNA reads as TGTGCCAGCACCTCCTCTGAGGGGCGGGTAGATACGCAGTATTTT. It encodes CASTSSEGRVDTQYF.

This rearrangement joins TRBV28 to TRBJ2-3; no reliable D call. This CDR3 spans 14 amino acids. Trimming stripped 5 bases from V and 8 bases from J, with 17 bases between. The germline gives CDR1 MDHEN, CDR2 SYDVKM. CDR3 in amino acids: CASSPPEGVSTQYF. DNA of the CDR3: TGTGCCAGCAGTCCCCCGGAAGGAGTCAGTACGCAGTATTTT.

This clonotype was found a few times. This chain joins TRBV2 and TRBJ2-7; 12 positions agree with TRBD1. Germline V gene data show CDR1 as SNHLY and CDR2 as FYNNEI. V was clipped by 4 bases and J by 5 bases; unmatched bases: 6. The CDR3 runs 15 residues. The CDR3 coding sequence is TGTGCCAGCAGTGTAGGGACAGGGGGCTTCGACGAGCAGTACTTC. Its translation is CASSVGTGGFDEQYF.

Only a few counts were recorded for this clonotype. The chain has TRBV5-1 and TRBJ1-4; D ambiguous. This CDR3 is built from 14 residues. The germline V gene encodes CDR1 SGHRS and CDR2 YFSETQ. Trimming cost V 6 bases and J 7 bases, with 16 bases left between them. CDR3 sequence (DNA): TGCGCCAGCAACGACCGACCAGATGGTGAAAAACTGTTTTTT. Translation gives CASNDRPDGEKLFF.

The genes are TRBV11-3 and TRBJ2-2, with D possibly TRBD2 on 6 matching bases. V was shortened by 4 bases and J by 6 bases, with 21 bases between the two germline ends. Germline CDR1 and CDR2: SGHNT and YENEEA. The CDR3 is 17 amino acids. The CDR3 bases are TGTGCCAGCAGCTATAGGGCACCGGGACTGGGGGCCGGGGAGCTGTTTTTT. This gives the protein CASSYRAPGLGAGELFF.

The chain combines TRBV27 with TRBJ1-2; unclear D gene. The V gene lost 0 bases and the J gene lost 2 bases, with 7 bases spanning the gap. CDR3 length equals 14 residues. Germline CDR1 and CDR2: MNHEY and SMNVEV (reference sequence). The CDR3 DNA reads as TGTGCCAGCAGTTTATCATTCGAAAACTATGGCTACACCTTC. This translates into CASSLSFENYGYTF.

The chain recombines TRBV27 with TRBJ2-1; D is unclear. Germline V gives CDR1 MNHEY, CDR2 SMNVEV (reference sequence). This CDR3 contains 12 residues. The V end lost 6 bases, the J end lost 8 bases, and 11 bases lay between the germline ends. Here the CDR3 DNA reads TGTGCCAGCAGCGAAAACCCACATGAGCAGTTCTTC. Amino acids: CASSENPHEQFF.

The V gene is TRBV20-1, the J gene TRBJ2-6; D is unclear. This CDR3 comprises 12 residues. CDR1 and CDR2 (germline): DFQATT, SNEGSKA (reference sequence). The V and J ends lost 7 bases and 1 base respectively, with 5 bases between them. CDR3 sequence (DNA): TGCAGTGTTCCTTCTGGGGCCAACGTCCTGACTTTC. This codes for CSVPSGANVLTF.

The chain employs TRBV5-6 and TRBJ2-7, with 8 bases matching TRBD2. This CDR3 spans 19 amino acids. Trimming took 5 bases from V and 3 from J; bases not matched to a gene: 22. The germline CDR1 and CDR2 sequences are SGHDT and YYEEEE. CDR3 protein: CASSRSGTAKWDWLYEQYF. Here the CDR3 DNA reads TGTGCCAGCAGTCGTAGCGGGACTGCGAAGTGGGACTGGCTCTACGAGCAGTACTTC.

In this sample, this clonotype turned up a few times. This chain links TRBV15 with TRBJ2-2; D perhaps matches TRBD2 (6 bases). CDR1 is LNHNV, CDR2 YYDKDF, per germline (reference sequence). Trimming took off 7 bases at V and 7 bases at J, with 22 bases between the two ends. This CDR3 has 16 amino acids. The CDR3 coding sequence is TGTGCCACCACCTCCATCCGGGACTCGCCCATCGGGGAGCTGTTTTTT. Amino acid sequence: CATTSIRDSPIGELFF.

For this clonotype: An end of the junction does not agree with germline; a read error may underlie this. The chain links TRBV20-1 to TRBJ1-1, with a weak D call TRBD1 (5 bases). The germline V gene encodes CDR1 DFQATT and CDR2 SNEGSKA (reference sequence). This CDR3 region has 14 residues. Here the CDR3 DNA reads TGCAGTGCGAGAGGGGCGACAGAGTTCCCTGAAGCTTTCTTT. Protein product: CSARGATEFPEAFF.

This chain links TRBV9 with TRBJ2-1, with D unclear. Trimming shortened V by 0 bases and J by 9 bases, and 4 bases separated the two germline ends. The germline gives CDR1 SGDLS, CDR2 YYNGEE. The length of the CDR3 is 11 residues. In DNA, the CDR3 is TGTGCCAGCAGCGTAGTGGGTGAGCAGTTCTTC. It is translated as CASSVVGEQFF.

This clonotype appeared a few times. The V call is TRBV6-1, the J call TRBJ2-7; 7 bases match TRBD1. With 8 bases clipped from V and 2 bases from J, the junction kept 6 bases outside the gene matches. Germline CDR1 MNHNS, CDR2 SASEGT. This CDR3 has 13 residues. The CDR3 spells CASARTGTYEQYF. The DNA of the CDR3 is TGTGCCAGCGCCCGGACAGGAACCTACGAGCAGTACTTC.

This clonotype was seen more than once but under ten times. The J gene is TRBJ2-2, the V gene TRBV9; 13 nucleotides line up with TRBD2. Germline V gives CDR1 SGDLS, CDR2 YYNGEE. Trimming removed 2 bases from V and 4 bases from J; junction bases left unmatched: 8. CDR3 length: 18 amino acids. The chain's CDR3 is CASSVLTSGGAVTGELFF. The CDR3 DNA reads TGTGCCAGCAGCGTCCTCACTAGCGGGGGGGCCGTCACCGGGGAGCTGTTTTTT.